The TCR beta chain described here comes from a study of identical twins (TCRdb year 2016). For the study in its entirety: To test whether fetal clonotypes persist, the study used deep sequencing on TCR alpha and beta repertoires from monozygotic twins, unrelated adults of various ages, and cord blood. Replicate twin experiments were performed at different times using different library preparation protocols to rule out contamination. Summary of the overall study and its limitations: Out-of-frame TCR alpha sharing in monozygotic twins was systematically underestimated by recombination models, whereas sharing between unrelated individuals was in agreement with the recombination models. Zero-insertion analyses could be partly confounded by invariant T cells such as MAIT and iNKT, although diverse VJ usage argued against such confounding for most clonotypes. In beta out-of-frame sequences, excess twin sharing was weaker, because having fewer shared sequences lowered the signal-to-noise ratio. Because the same donors could not be followed over many years, the conclusions depended on cross-sectional statistical analysis. Out-of-frame TCR alpha sequences shared between twins showed an excess of low generation-probability sequences compared with coincidental sharing between unrelated individuals. Abundant cord blood beta clonotypes had fewer insertions, young adult naive repertoires showed a similar but weaker trend, and memory repertoires showed no such trend.

Every donor in the study was a healthy Caucasian. Three pairs of female monozygotic twins, all aged 18 to 29 years, made up the twin cohort. The RNA used for TCR libraries was isolated from peripheral blood mononuclear cells. With regard to this clonotype: The specificity of this receptor is unknown. No clone much larger than this one lies a single base away; base qualities are absent.

The CDR3 spans 14 residues, from the cysteine through the phenylalanine. Here the CDR3 DNA is all that survives: 42 bases in frame from base 1. The germline V gene (reference sequence) provides CDR1 DFQATT and CDR2 SNEGSKA. V lost 4 bases and J lost 5 bases, and the count of bases not matched to a germline gene is 11. The library came from 5' RACE. This sample was sequenced with an Illumina HiSeq 2000. A universal primer binding site was introduced by template switching, and a unique molecular identifier was present in the final cDNA, enabling accurate counting of TCR cDNA molecules. Specific primers in the conserved constant-segment region were used to synthesize first-strand cDNA for TCR alpha and beta chains. To control for contamination, each cDNA library was double barcoded with a SMART-Mk sample barcode plus Illumina barcodes. Two successive PCR steps introduced TruSeq adapter sequences along with Illumina sample barcodes. TCR alpha and beta cDNA libraries were sequenced on the Illumina HiSeq platform with custom primers. The authors processed their data as follows. MiGEC processed the raw reads to extract unique molecular identifiers, while MiXCR was used to determine the CDR3 positions. For each individual, recombination models were inferred using an EM algorithm with the repgenHMM and IGoR tools. The tcR package in R was used for shared clonotype analysis, with sharing normalized by the product of cloneset sizes. To study raw recombination without the effects of thymic and clonal selection, out-of-frame nonproductive sequences were analyzed. Clones were called with MiXCR by TCRdb after fastp trimmed the public reads at Q25, and only in-frame beta chains were retained. Rows are unified per CDR3 protein, each entry keeping the most common DNA and genes. TCRdb, not the original authors, processed these V and J calls. This sample comprises fewer than 900,000 distinct CDR3 sequences, about 20% of them detected only once. The ten largest account for about an eighth of the sample.

This same sample was also part of a study on T cells expressing NK-cell markers. As the second publication notes: Three sorted T-cell subsets (CD3+CD56+NKG2C+, CD3+CD56+NKG2C- and CD3+CD56-NKG2C+) from fewer than 10 donors had their TCR beta-chain repertoires profiled. Among the eight sequenced donors, seven were HCMV-seropositive and one was HCMV-seronegative. In several experiments an anti-gammadeltaTCR antibody was added to restrict sorting to alphabetaTCR-expressing T cells. For about 6 donors, the dominant CD3+CD56+NKG2C+ clonotypes were among the top 10 CD8+ clonotypes and accounted for roughly 1.0-7.5% of CD8+ T cells. Those dominant clonotypes were again the most abundant among CD3+CD56-NKG2C+ cells in a handful of donors, at about 28.3-65%. Whether the expanded NKG2C-expressing T cell clones were specific for HCMV antigens was left unclear. The eight sequenced donors were randomly selected healthy volunteers, three men and five women. A commercial ELISA kit detecting HCMV-specific IgG in serum was used to determine HCMV serostatus. For over 5 donors, bulk peripheral blood T-cell repertoires were also sequenced from unsorted PBMC. Reads were demultiplexed and grouped by UMI with MIGEC, and clonotypes were assembled and quantified with MiTCR. To exclude erroneous sequences, any TCR cDNA sequence not supported by at least two reads was discarded. The tcR package was used for downstream repertoire analysis, and clonotypes were matched between fractions using CDR3 nucleotide sequence together with V segment. VDJmatch was used to annotate antigen specificity against VDJdb, with one amino acid substitution allowed in CDR3.

Sequenced input: PBMCs. The receptor chain draws on TRBV20-1 and TRBJ2-7; the junction holds 7 bases that match TRBD1. The sequence came from a young woman in good health. The CDR3 corresponds to CSAIWADRPNEQYF. In nucleotide form, the sequence is TGCAGTGCTATATGGGCGGACAGGCCCAACGAGCAGTACTTC.